This T cell receptor (beta chain) was captured by sequencing in a study of T cell repertoires in cytomegalovirus infection. Whole-study context: Public TCR beta signature analysis indicated the presence of both CMV infection and matching HLA type. Notes on the study in general: The cumulative frequency of public TCR beta families distinguished individuals who carried CMV together with the relevant HLA. HLA-C-restricted TCR beta clonotypes specific for CMV led the ex vivo response.

The CDR3 extends over 14 amino acids. J gave up 2 bases and V 0 bases, and 0 bases lay outside the gene matches. Germline-derived CDR1 and CDR2 are MNHEY and SMNVEV (reference sequence). As concerns this clonotype: Antigen unknown.

TCRdb passed the reads through MiXCR, listing each CDR3 protein once. Of more than 400,000 distinct CDR3 sequences listed, roughly 29% are singletons. This clonotype was obtained from a human donor in good health (CMV status not recorded). Some clones in this sample may be carry-over from other donors' samples. The sample comprised PBMCs. This sequence joins TRBV27 and TRBJ2-7; 8 bases agree with TRBD2. The CDR3 reads CASSLSSGAYEQYF. The CDR3 region has the DNA TGTGCCAGCAGTTTATCTAGCGGGGCCTACGAGCAGTACTTC.